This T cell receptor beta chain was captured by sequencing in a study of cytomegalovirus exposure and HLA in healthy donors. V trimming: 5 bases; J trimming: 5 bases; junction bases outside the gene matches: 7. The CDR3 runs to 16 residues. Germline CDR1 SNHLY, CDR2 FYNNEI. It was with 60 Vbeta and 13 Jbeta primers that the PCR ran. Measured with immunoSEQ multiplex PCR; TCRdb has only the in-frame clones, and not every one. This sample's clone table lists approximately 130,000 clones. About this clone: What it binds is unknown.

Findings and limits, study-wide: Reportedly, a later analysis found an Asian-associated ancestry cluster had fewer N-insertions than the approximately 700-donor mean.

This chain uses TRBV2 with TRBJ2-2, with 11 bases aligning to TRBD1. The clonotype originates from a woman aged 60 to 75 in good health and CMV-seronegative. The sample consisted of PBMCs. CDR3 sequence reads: CASSTSGTGGTGELFF. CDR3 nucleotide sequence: TGTGCCAGCAGTACCTCCGGGACAGGGGGAACCGGGGAGCTGTTTTTT.